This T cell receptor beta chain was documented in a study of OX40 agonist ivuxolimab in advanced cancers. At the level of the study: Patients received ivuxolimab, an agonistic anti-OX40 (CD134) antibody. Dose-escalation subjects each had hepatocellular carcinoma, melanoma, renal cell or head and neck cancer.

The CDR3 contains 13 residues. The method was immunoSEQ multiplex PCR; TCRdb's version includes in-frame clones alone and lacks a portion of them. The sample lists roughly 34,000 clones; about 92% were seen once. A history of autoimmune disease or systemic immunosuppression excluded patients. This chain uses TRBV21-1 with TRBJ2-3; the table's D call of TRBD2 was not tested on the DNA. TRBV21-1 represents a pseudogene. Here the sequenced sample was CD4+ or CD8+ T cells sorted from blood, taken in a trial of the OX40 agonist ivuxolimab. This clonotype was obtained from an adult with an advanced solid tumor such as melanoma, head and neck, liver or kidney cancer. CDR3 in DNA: TGTGCCAGCAGCAATTGGCTAGTCGATACGCAGTATTTT. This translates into CASSNWLVDTQYF.